Listed below are T cell receptor beta chains from one sample, sequenced in a study of tumor-infiltrating lymphocytes in primary liver carcinoma. TCRdb reanalysed the multiplex PCR reads using MiXCR and keeps one entry per CDR3 protein. The sample has about 310,000 distinct CDR3 sequences, nearly 60% seen once; the top ten hold more than 15%. The sample was peripheral blood. These receptors originate from a woman in her twenties or thirties with primary liver carcinoma and hepatitis B virus infection. Both conserved end residues are part of each CDR3. The order of the fields is clone size, J gene, V gene, D gene, CDR3 protein, CDR3 DNA. D genes are given only for firm matches. Not every row has a clone size; where given, it reads once, few, many or a size class.

>NA|TRBJ2-2|TRBV19|NA
CASLGGVGELFF
TGTGCCAGCTTAGGGGGGGTCGGGGAGCTGTTTTTT
>few|TRBJ2-6|TRBV6-5|NA
CASSKFIPGSTGANVLTF
TGTGCCAGCAGTAAATTCATCCCGGGATCTACTGGGGCCAACGTCCTGACTTTC
>NA|TRBJ2-4|TRBV14|NA
CASSQSNIQHF
TGTGCCAGCAGCCAATCTAACATTCAGCACTTC
>NA|TRBJ2-1|TRBV28|NA
CVSRTRDLRFNEQFF
TGTGTCAGCAGAACCAGGGACTTAAGGTTCAATGAGCAGTTCTTC
>many|TRBJ2-3|TRBV12-3/TRBV12-4|NA
CASGGTPRVDTQYF
TGTGCCAGCGGGGGGACCCCACGGGTAGATACGCAGTATTTT
>NA|TRBJ1-2|TRBV4-1|TRBD1
CASSRRLQGGHGYTF
TGCGCCAGCAGCCGCCGACTACAGGGGGGGCATGGCTACACCTTC
>few|TRBJ2-3|TRBV6-1|TRBD1
CASSQTGWRTDTQYF
TGTGCCAGCAGCCAGACAGGGTGGCGCACAGATACGCAGTATTTT
>NA|TRBJ2-1|TRBV6-6|NA
CASCLGGQGPNNEQFF
TGTGCCAGCTGTCTAGGGGGGCAGGGACCGAACAATGAGCAGTTCTTC
>many|TRBJ1-3|TRBV12-3/TRBV12-4|NA
CASSLWASSGNTIYF
TGTGCCAGCAGTTTGTGGGCCAGCTCTGGAAACACCATATATTTT
>few|TRBJ2-7|TRBV10-3|NA
CAISTSTYEQYF
TGTGCCATCAGTACATCTACCTACGAGCAGTACTTC
>NA|TRBJ2-1|TRBV6-1|TRBD2
CASSDYLVTSATSHNEQFF
TGTGCCAGCAGTGATTATCTTGTGACTAGCGCAACCTCCCACAATGAGCAGTTCTTC
>NA|TRBJ2-1|TRBV29-1|TRBD1
CSAGRQGSDEQFF
TGCAGCGCCGGAAGACAGGGAAGCGATGAGCAGTTCTTC
>NA|TRBJ2-7|TRBV28|NA
CANIRSGEQYF
TGTGCCAACATCCGATCGGGGGAGCAGTACTTC
>few|TRBJ1-6|TRBV11-3|NA
CAGSLQGDSPLHF
TGTGCCGGCAGCTTACAGGGAGATTCTCCCCTCCACTTT
>NA|TRBJ1-1|TRBV30|TRBD1
CAWTWTGADTEAFF
TGTGCCTGGACCTGGACAGGGGCGGACACTGAAGCTTTCTTT
>NA|TRBJ2-7|TRBV7-9|TRBD1
CASSPQGATYEQYF
TGTGCCAGCAGCCCTCAGGGGGCCACCTACGAGCAGTACTTC
>NA|TRBJ1-2|TRBV12-3/TRBV12-4|NA
CASSFPLYGYTF
TGTGCCAGCAGTTTCCCTCTCTATGGCTACACCTTC
>NA|TRBJ1-5|TRBV6-6|NA
CASSTTTGNQPQHF
TGTGCCAGCAGTACTACAACAGGAAATCAGCCCCAGCATTTT
>NA|TRBJ1-1|TRBV29-1|NA
CSVVQLREAFF
TGCAGCGTTGTTCAGCTTAGGGAAGCTTTCTTT
>NA|TRBJ2-5|TRBV6-6|NA
CASCYRLQETQYF
TGTGCCAGCTGTTACCGACTACAAGAGACCCAGTACTTC
>few|TRBJ2-4|TRBV30|NA
CAGRQAIAKNIQYF
TGTGCCGGCAGACAGGCCATAGCCAAAAACATTCAGTACTTC
>NA|TRBJ1-5|TRBV12-3/TRBV12-4|NA
CTSSLVLSNQPQHF
TGTACCAGCAGTTTAGTCCTTAGCAATCAGCCCCAGCATTTT
>few|TRBJ2-1|TRBV7-9|NA
CASSPAAGPGYEQFF
TGTGCCAGCAGCCCAGCGGCGGGACCTGGTTATGAGCAGTTCTTC
>few|TRBJ2-5|TRBV13|TRBD1
CASSSRQGGTQYF
TGTGCCAGCAGCTCGCGACAGGGGGGGACCCAGTACTTC
>NA|TRBJ1-3|TRBV6-1|TRBD1
CASSEVGQTGNTIYF
TGTGCCAGCAGTGAGGTGGGACAGACTGGAAACACCATATATTTT
>many|TRBJ1-2|TRBV4-3|TRBD1
CASSQGTGNYGYTF
TGCGCCAGCAGCCAAGGGACAGGGAACTATGGCTACACCTTC
>NA|TRBJ2-2|TRBV12-3/TRBV12-4|TRBD1
CASIVEQGERELFF
TGTGCCAGCATCGTAGAACAGGGGGAAAGGGAGCTGTTTTTT
>many|TRBJ2-7|TRBV7-9|NA
CASSLSGTYEQYF
TGTGCCAGCAGCTTAAGCGGAACCTACGAGCAGTACTTC
>NA|TRBJ1-2|TRBV4-1|NA
CASSQPSRGGDGYTF
TGCGCCAGCAGCCAGCCGTCCAGGGGCGGGGATGGCTACACCTTC
>once|TRBJ2-2|TRBV5-6|NA
CASSLPKGYTGELFF
TGTGCCAGCAGCTTGCCGAAAGGTTACACCGGGGAGCTGTTTTTT
>NA|TRBJ2-1|TRBV6-1|TRBD2
CASSVETSGSNEQFF
TGTGCCAGCAGTGTAGAGACTAGCGGGAGTAATGAGCAGTTCTTC
>NA|TRBJ1-4|TRBV6-2/TRBV6-3|NA
CASRSTGNEKLLF
TGTGCCAGCAGGTCGACGGGGAATGAAAAACTGCTTTTT
>NA|TRBJ2-1|TRBV12-3/TRBV12-4|NA
CASSPSGAGRIEQFF
TGTGCCAGCAGTCCATCGGGAGCAGGGAGGATTGAGCAGTTCTTC
>few|TRBJ1-1|TRBV5-1|NA
CASMDQNTEAFF
TGCGCCAGCATGGACCAGAACACTGAAGCTTTCTTT
>few|TRBJ1-1|TRBV12-3/TRBV12-4|TRBD1
CASSLRGRGDTEAFF
TGTGCCAGCAGTCTAAGGGGGCGAGGGGACACTGAAGCTTTCTTT
>NA|TRBJ2-3|TRBV4-2|TRBD2
CASSQDRTSGAGSSDTQYF
TGTGCCAGCAGCCAAGATCGGACTAGCGGGGCGGGTAGCTCAGATACGCAGTATTTT
>NA|TRBJ1-1|TRBV10-2|NA
CVSSEQGNTEAFF
TGCGTCAGCAGCGAACAGGGGAACACTGAAGCTTTCTTT
>few|TRBJ2-3|TRBV7-8|TRBD2
CASSPKTSGGTDTQYF
TGTGCCAGCAGCCCTAAGACTAGCGGGGGCACAGATACGCAGTATTTT
>NA|TRBJ2-7|TRBV11-2|TRBD2
CASSLGTSGRGGSYEQYF
TGTGCCAGCAGCTTAGGGACTAGCGGGAGAGGGGGCTCCTACGAGCAGTATTTC
>NA|TRBJ2-5|TRBV24-1|NA
CATSDIRSETQYF
TGTGCCACCAGTGATATAAGGTCAGAGACCCAGTACTTC
>NA|TRBJ2-6|TRBV10-3|NA
CAISNRGALSGASVLTF
TGTGCCATCAGTAATCGGGGGGCGCTCTCTGGGGCCAGCGTCCTGACTTTC
>few|TRBJ1-1|TRBV6-1|NA
CASRDQPTGNTEAFF
TGTGCCAGCAGAGACCAACCGACAGGGAACACTGAAGCTTTCTTT
>NA|TRBJ2-7|TRBV4-3|NA
CASSQGAYGRGDYEQYF
TGCGCCAGCAGCCAAGGGGCCTATGGTAGGGGGGACTACGAGCAGTACTTC
>few|TRBJ2-3|TRBV29-1|NA
CSVESRHTDTQYF
TGCAGCGTTGAATCAAGGCACACAGATACGCAGTATTTT
>NA|TRBJ1-1|TRBV30|NA
CAWRDRDNRGKNTEAFF
TGTGCCTGGAGAGACCGGGACAATAGGGGAAAGAACACTGAAGCTTTCTTT
>NA|TRBJ2-7|TRBV5-1|NA
CASSLGQTFSSYEQYF
TGCGCCAGCAGCTTGGGGCAGACCTTCAGCTCCTACGAGCAGTACTTC
>NA|TRBJ1-4|TRBV20-1|TRBD1
CSAQQGVGNEKLFF
TGCAGTGCGCAGCAGGGGGTAGGGAATGAAAAACTGTTTTTT
>NA|TRBJ2-1|TRBV6-6|TRBD2
CANSYSELAESYNEQFF
TGTGCCAACAGTTACTCGGAACTAGCGGAGTCCTACAATGAGCAGTTCTTC
>many|TRBJ2-6|TRBV11-2|NA
CASSSRTRANVLTF
TGTGCCAGCAGCTCAAGGACCCGCGCCAACGTCCTGACTTTC
>NA|TRBJ2-7|TRBV4-3|TRBD1
CASRQYARGLYEQYF
TGCGCCAGCAGACAATATGCCAGGGGGCTCTACGAGCAATACTTC
>NA|TRBJ2-7|TRBV30|NA
CAWGSYEQYF
TGTGCCTGGGGTAGTTACGAGCAGTACTTC
>NA|TRBJ2-5|TRBV6-5|TRBD2
CASGRSGRPQETQYF
TGTGCCAGCGGGCGTAGCGGGAGGCCTCAAGAGACCCAGTACTTC